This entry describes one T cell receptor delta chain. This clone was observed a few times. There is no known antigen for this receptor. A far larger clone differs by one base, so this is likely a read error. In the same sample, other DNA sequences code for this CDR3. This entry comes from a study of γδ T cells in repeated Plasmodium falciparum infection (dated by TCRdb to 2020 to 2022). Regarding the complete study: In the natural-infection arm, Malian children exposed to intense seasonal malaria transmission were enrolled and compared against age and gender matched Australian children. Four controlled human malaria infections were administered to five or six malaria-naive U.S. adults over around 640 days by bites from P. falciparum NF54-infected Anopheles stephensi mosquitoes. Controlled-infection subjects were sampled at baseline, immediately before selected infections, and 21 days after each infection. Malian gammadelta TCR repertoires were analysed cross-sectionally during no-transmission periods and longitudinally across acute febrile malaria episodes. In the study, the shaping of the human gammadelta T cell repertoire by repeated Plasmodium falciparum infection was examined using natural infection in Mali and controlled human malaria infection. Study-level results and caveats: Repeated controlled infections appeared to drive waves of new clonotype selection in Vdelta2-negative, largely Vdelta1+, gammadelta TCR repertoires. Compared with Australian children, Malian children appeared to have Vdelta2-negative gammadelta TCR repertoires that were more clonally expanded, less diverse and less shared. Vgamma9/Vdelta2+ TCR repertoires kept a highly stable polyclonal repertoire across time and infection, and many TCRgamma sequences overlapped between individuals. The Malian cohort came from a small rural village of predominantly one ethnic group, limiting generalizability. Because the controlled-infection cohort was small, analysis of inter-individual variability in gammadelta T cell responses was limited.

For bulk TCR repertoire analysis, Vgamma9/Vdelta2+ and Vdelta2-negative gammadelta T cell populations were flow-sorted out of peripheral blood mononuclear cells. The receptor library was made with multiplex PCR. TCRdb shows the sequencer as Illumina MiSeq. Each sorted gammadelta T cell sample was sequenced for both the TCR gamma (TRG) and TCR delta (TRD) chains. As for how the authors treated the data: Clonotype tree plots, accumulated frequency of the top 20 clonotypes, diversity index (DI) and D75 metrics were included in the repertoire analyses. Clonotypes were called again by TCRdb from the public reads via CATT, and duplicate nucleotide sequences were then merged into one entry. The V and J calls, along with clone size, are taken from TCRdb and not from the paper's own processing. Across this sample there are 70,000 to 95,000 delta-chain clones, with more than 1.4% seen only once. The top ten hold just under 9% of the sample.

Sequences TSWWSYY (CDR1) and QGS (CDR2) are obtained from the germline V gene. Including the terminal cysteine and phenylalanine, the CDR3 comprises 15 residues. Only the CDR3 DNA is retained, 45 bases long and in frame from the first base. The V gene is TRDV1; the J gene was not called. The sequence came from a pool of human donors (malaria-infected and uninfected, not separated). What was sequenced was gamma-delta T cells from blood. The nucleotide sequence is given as TGTGCTCTTGGGTCCTACTATCGTGGCACCGATAAACTCATCTTC. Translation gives CALGSYYRGTDKLIF.